The 19 T cell receptor beta chains listed next were all sequenced from one sample in a study of Graves' ophthalmopathy and Graves' hyperthyroidism. The sequenced template was RNA, covering the TCR beta CDR3 region. Investigators did first-round RT-PCR with HTBI primers, then second-round multiplex PCR. TCRdb re-analysed the multiplex PCR reads in MiXCR, keeping a single row per CDR3 protein. The table records about 1.1 million distinct CDR3 sequences, 35% to 40% of them present only once. The sample comprised peripheral blood or thyroid tissue (not recorded which). These receptors were collected from an adult man with Graves' hyperthyroidism.

This clonotype was seen ten or more times. This sequence joins TRBV5-1 and TRBJ2-6, with unresolved D. Germline lookup yields CDR1 SGHRS and CDR2 YFSETQ. Deletions cut 5 bases from V and 2 bases from J, with 11 bases between. The CDR3 length is 15 residues. CDR3 bases: TGCGCCAGCAGTCCCGGGCCCGCTGGGGCCAACGTCCTGACTTTC. Translating it yields CASSPGPAGANVLTF.

For this clonotype: The junction and the germline gene differ at one end; a read error may be behind it. The J gene is TRBJ1-5, the V gene TRBV2, with 8 nucleotides matching TRBD1. Germline V gene lookup returns CDR1 SNHLY and CDR2 FYNNEI. CDR3 length: 15 amino acids. As DNA, the CDR3 is TGTGCCAGCAGTAACAGGGGGTCCTACAATGAGCCCCAGCATTTT. Protein product: CASSNRGSYNEPQHF. The full variable domain, its missing parts supplied by reference TRBV2 and TRBJ1-5, is EPEVTQTPSHQVTQMGQEVILRCVPISNHLYFYWYRQILGQKVEFLVSFYNNEISEKSEIFDDQFSVERPDGSNFTLKIRSTKLEDSAMYFCASSNRGSYNEPQHFGDGTRLSIL.

This clonotype was picked up many times. The V and J genes are TRBV7-8 and TRBJ2-5, with 8 bases fitting TRBD2. Germline V gene lookup returns CDR1 SGHVS and CDR2 FQNEAQ. There are 15 residues in the CDR3. The junction had 8 bases not matched to a gene; V was cut back by 4 bases and J by 4 bases. This CDR3 reads CASSWVAGSAETQYF. For the CDR3, the DNA is TGTGCCAGCAGCTGGGTAGCGGGATCAGCAGAGACCCAGTACTTC.

V usage is TRBV24-1 and J usage is TRBJ2-5; D gene uncertain. Germline V gives CDR1 KGHDR, CDR2 SFDVKD. The CDR3 totals 11 residues. Trimming stripped 12 bases from V and 5 bases from J, with 12 bases between. DNA for the CDR3: TGTGCCCCCCTGTATGGCGAGACCCAGTACTTC. Translation gives CAPLYGETQYF.

Of note for this clonotype: A read error may explain this, as a much larger clone is one base away. Without the conserved terminal phenylalanine or tryptophan, this CDR3 likely stems from a read error. The gene calls are TRBV12-3 or TRBV12-4 and TRBJ2-7, with D perhaps matching TRBD2 (6 bases). Trimming left V 9 bases short and J 7 bases short, with 19 bases between. The CDR3 contains 13 residues. The CDR3 loop is CASRDLSGLEQYL. The CDR3 nucleotides are TGTGCCAGTAGGGACTTGTCTGGTTTGGAGCAGTACCTC.

This clonotype was seen ten or more times. V and J are TRBV4-3 and TRBJ2-5, with D perhaps TRBD2 (5 bases). The CDR3 runs 14 residues. Germline V lookup: CDR1 LGHNA, CDR2 YSLEER. The V end lost 0 bases, the J end lost 5 bases, and 10 bases lay between the germline ends. CDR3 region: CASSQDSVSETQYF. CDR3 nucleotides: TGCGCCAGCAGCCAAGATAGCGTTTCTGAGACCCAGTACTTC.

This clonotype has more than one count but fewer than ten. This chain joins TRBV6-6 and TRBJ1-5; TRBD1 agrees at 7 bases. The CDR3 has 15 amino acids. The germline CDR1 and CDR2 sequences are MNHNY and SVGAGI (reference sequence). V was clipped by 6 bases and J by 6 bases; unmatched bases: 11. The CDR3 DNA follows: TGTGCCAGCAGACCTATGACAGGGATCGGTCAGCCCCAGCATTTT. Translating it yields CASRPMTGIGQPQHF.

On this clonotype itself: At one end the junction does not follow the germline gene, possibly because of a read error. This chain uses TRBV20-1 with TRBJ2-7; possible D gene TRBD2, 6 bases. From germline, CDR1 is DFQATT and CDR2 SNEGSKA (reference sequence). CDR3 size: 15 residues. The CDR3 loop reads CSARILGGTAYGQYF. CDR3 coding DNA: TGCAGTGCTAGAATCCTCGGGGGAACCGCCTACGGGCAGTACTTC.

This clonotype was seen more than once but under ten times. This chain uses TRBV19 with TRBJ2-2; no definite D call. V lost 1 base and J 5 bases, leaving 14 bases between the germline ends. The CDR3 is made up of 16 amino acids. CDR1 LNHDA and CDR2 SQIVND come from the germline V gene (reference sequence). CDR3 sequence reads: CASSIGIVRSTGELFF. The DNA for the CDR3 is TGTGCCAGTAGTATAGGGATAGTAAGATCAACCGGGGAGCTGTTTTTT.

This clonotype was detected a few times. One junction end disagrees with the germline gene, perhaps due to a read error. The chain joins TRBV10-3 to TRBJ1-1; D gene uncertain. The CDR3 covers 16 residues. The germline gives CDR1 ENHRY, CDR2 SYGVKD. Written as DNA, the CDR3 is TGTGCCAGCAGTTACTCCGGACCTGGGCGCGACACTGAAGCTTTCTTT. It specifies CASSYSGPGRDTEAFF.

Worth noting for this clonotype: An end of the junction does not agree with germline; a read error may underlie this. This chain uses TRBV7-9 with TRBJ2-5; D gene uncertain. Germline CDR1 and CDR2: SEHNR and FQNEAQ (reference sequence). CDR3 size: 13 residues. The CDR3 region has the DNA TGTGCCAGCAGCTTAGGTCAACAAGAGATCCAGTACTTC. Encoded protein: CASSLGQQEIQYF. Full variable domain (outside the CDR3, taken from reference TRBV7-9 and TRBJ2-5): DTGVSQNPRHKITKRGQNVTFRCDPISEHNRLYWYRQTLGQGPEFLTYFQNEAQLEKSRLLSDRFSAERPKGSFSTLEIQRTEQGDSAMYLCASSLGQQEIQYFGPGTRLLVL.

V gene TRBV10-3 combines with J gene TRBJ2-5; TRBD2 agrees at 8 bases. J lost 2 bases, V lost 5 bases, and 4 bases had no gene match. In germline, CDR1 is ENHRY, CDR2 SYGVKD. This CDR3 has 14 residues. The DNA for the CDR3 is TGTGCCATCAGTCGTAGCGGGACTCAAGAGACCCAGTACTTC. Its protein product is CAISRSGTQETQYF.

This clonotype showed up just a few times. At one end the junction does not follow the germline gene, possibly because of a read error. The CDR3 is CASSAALSSGANVLTF. The DNA for the CDR3 is TGTGCCAGCAGTGCCGCCCTCAGCTCTGGGGCCAACGTCCTGACTTTC. This chain links TRBV10-3 with TRBJ2-6; D is unresolved. Germline lookup yields CDR1 ENHRY and CDR2 SYGVKD. CDR3 length equals 16 residues.

This clonotype was observed many times. The rearrangement joins TRBV2 to TRBJ1-1; D might be TRBD1 (6 bases). Trimming pared 9 bases from V and 6 bases from J, leaving 17 bases between. Germline V gene sequence: CDR1 SNHLY, CDR2 FYNNEI. This CDR3 is built from 13 residues. CDR3 coding DNA: TGTGCCAGTCAGGGGCCCCAAGCATCTGAAGCTTTCTTT. Amino acid sequence: CASQGPQASEAFF.

V and J are TRBV7-2 and TRBJ2-7, with no clear D. CDR3 size: 13 residues. Per germline, CDR1 SGHTA and CDR2 FQGNSA. V was cut by 5 bases and J by 2 bases, with 10 bases left in between. CDR3 region: CASSPQSTYEQYF. In DNA, the CDR3 is TGTGCCAGCAGCCCCCAGTCGACCTACGAGCAGTACTTC.

On this clonotype: One end of the junction is discordant with germline, which a read error may explain. CDR3 region: CASSLDGQQNF. The CDR3 region has the DNA TGCGCCAGCAGCTTGGATGGGCAGCAGAACTTC. The chain carries TRBV5-1 and TRBJ2-5; D not resolved. Germline loops: CDR1 SGHRS, CDR2 YFSETQ. This CDR3 is 11 amino acids long.

This clonotype was recorded at least ten times. This chain joins TRBV10-3 and TRBJ1-2; maybe TRBD1 (6 bases). The germline V and J ends were trimmed by 7 bases and 0 bases, with 9 bases remaining between them. Germline CDR1 and CDR2: ENHRY and SYGVKD. This CDR3 has 13 residues. The CDR3 here is CAIKGQANYGYTF. CDR3 bases: TGTGCCATCAAGGGACAAGCTAACTATGGCTACACCTTC.

The CDR3 coding sequence is TGCGCCAGCAGTGCCGGACAGGGGGCCGGTTTTGGAAACACCATATATTTT. Encoded protein: CASSAGQGAGFGNTIYF. The J gene is TRBJ1-3, the V gene TRBV10-2; 11 bases are shared with TRBD1. Germline V gene data show CDR1 as WSHSY and CDR2 as SAAADI. The CDR3 is 17 residues long. Unmatched junction bases numbered 8, after V lost 4 bases and J lost 3 bases.

A few counts support this clonotype. V usage is TRBV4-3 and J usage is TRBJ1-5; the D is unclear. V lost 0 bases and J lost 8, with 14 bases in between. The germline V gene encodes CDR1 LGHNA and CDR2 YSLEER. CDR3 size: 15 residues. The CDR3 bases are TGCGCCAGCAGCCAAGATCGAGGCAATCACGAGCCCCAGCATTTT. Residues: CASSQDRGNHEPQHF.